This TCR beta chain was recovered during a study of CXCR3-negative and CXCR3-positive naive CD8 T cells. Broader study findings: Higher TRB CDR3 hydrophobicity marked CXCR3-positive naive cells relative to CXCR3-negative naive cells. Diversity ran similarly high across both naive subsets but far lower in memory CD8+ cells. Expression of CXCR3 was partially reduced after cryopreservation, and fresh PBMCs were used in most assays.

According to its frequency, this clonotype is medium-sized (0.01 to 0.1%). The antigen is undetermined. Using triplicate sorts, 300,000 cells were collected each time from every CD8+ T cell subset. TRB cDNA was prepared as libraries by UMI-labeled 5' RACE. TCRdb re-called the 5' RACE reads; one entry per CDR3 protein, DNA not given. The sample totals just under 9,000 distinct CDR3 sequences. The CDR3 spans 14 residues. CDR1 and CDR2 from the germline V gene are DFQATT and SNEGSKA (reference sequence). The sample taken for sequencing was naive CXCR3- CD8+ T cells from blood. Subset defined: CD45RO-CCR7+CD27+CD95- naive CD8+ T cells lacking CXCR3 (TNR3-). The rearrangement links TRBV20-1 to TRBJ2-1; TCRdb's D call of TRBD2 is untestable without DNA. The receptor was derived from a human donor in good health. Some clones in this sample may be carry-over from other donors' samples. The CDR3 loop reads CSAVGLAGYNEQFF.